The 28 T cell receptor beta chains presented below share a single source sample, sequenced in a study of T-cell reconstitution after alpha-beta-depleted transplantation in children. The TCRbeta library incorporated unique molecular identifiers. TCRdb ran MiXCR on the PCR reads and lists one entry per CDR3 protein. This sample has 490,000 or so distinct CDR3 sequences; 8% to 11% occur once, and the top ten carry 2%. The starting material was PBMCs, obtained before TCRalphabeta/CD19-depleted stem cell transplant. These receptors were obtained from a child under 10 years old with inherited bone marrow failure, due to receive a stem cell transplant.

This clonotype was observed at least ten times. The genes are TRBV20-1 and TRBJ2-3, with 7 bases aligning to TRBD1. In germline, CDR1 is DFQATT, CDR2 SNEGSKA (reference sequence). Trimming at V came to 0 bases and at J to 2 bases, leaving 14 bases not matched to a gene. The CDR3 is 18 residues long. CDR3 region: CSARDPTYKQGITDTQYF. The CDR3 DNA reads as TGCAGTGCTAGAGATCCAACCTACAAACAGGGGATCACAGATACGCAGTATTTT.

This clonotype was observed a handful of times. The rearrangement joins TRBV6-5 to TRBJ2-1; D assignment may be TRBD1 or TRBD2 (5 bases each). Germline CDR1 and CDR2: MNHEY and SVGAGI. The length of the CDR3 is 16 residues. V was pared by 0 bases and J by 4 bases, with 13 bases between. CDR3: CASSYSRGVQYNEQFF. CDR3 bases: TGTGCCAGCAGTTACTCGAGGGGAGTACAGTACAATGAGCAGTTCTTC.

The table lists this clonotype with a few counts. This chain uses TRBV20-1 with TRBJ2-7, with TRBD1 as a possible D gene (7 bases). The germline CDR1 and CDR2 sequences are DFQATT and SNEGSKA (reference sequence). The CDR3 length is 14 residues. V lost 5 bases and J 1 base, leaving 15 bases between the germline ends. The CDR3 here is CSAARTGLSYEQYF. The CDR3 DNA follows: TGCAGTGCTGCCCGGACAGGACTATCCTACGAGCAGTACTTC.

The CDR3 DNA reads TGTGCCAGCAGCTTAGCGACAGCCTCTGGAAACACCATATATTTT. Protein: CASSLATASGNTIYF. V gene TRBV7-6 combines with J gene TRBJ1-3, with D possibly being TRBD1 (5 bases). The germline V gene has CDR1 SGHVS and CDR2 FNYEAQ. The CDR3 totals 15 residues. With 0 bases removed from V and 0 bases from J, the gap between germline ends came to 6 bases.

The CDR3, as DNA: TGTGCCAGCAGCTTAGCGAGTCTAGCGGGAGAAGAGCGGCGAGAGACCCAGTACTTC. Encoded protein: CASSLASLAGEERRETQYF. The chain has TRBV7-2 and TRBJ2-5, with TRBD2 matching over 10 bases. This CDR3 contains 19 residues. Germline CDR1 is SGHTA and CDR2 is FQGNSA. J lost 4 bases, V lost 0 bases, and 14 bases had no gene match.

This clonotype was seen many times. CDR3 sequence reads: CSARKGGPRTDTQYF. CDR3 bases: TGCAGTGCTAGAAAGGGAGGGCCCCGTACAGATACGCAGTATTTT. The chain joins TRBV20-1 to TRBJ2-3, with 7 bases lining up with TRBD2. The ends lost 2 bases at V and 3 bases at J; junction bases unmatched: 8. In germline, CDR1 is DFQATT, CDR2 SNEGSKA (reference sequence). There are 15 residues in the CDR3.

This clonotype was observed at least ten times. The junction shows a germline mismatch at one end, possibly a read error. The genes are TRBV7-6 and TRBJ2-7; possible D gene TRBD2, 5 bases. From germline, CDR1 is SGHVS and CDR2 FNYEAQ. This CDR3 is built from 13 residues. CDR3 bases: TGCGCCAGCAGCCCCGGAGGTGGCTACGAGCAGTACTTC. Its protein is CASSPGGGYEQYF.

This sequence joins TRBV18 and TRBJ2-7; TRBD2 aligns across 13 bases. The germline V gene has CDR1 KGHSH and CDR2 LQKENI. V was pared by 3 bases and J by 2 bases, with 13 bases of the junction left unmatched. The CDR3 has 19 amino acids. CDR3 loop: CASSPSWTSGRGVPYEQYF. The DNA of the CDR3 is TGTGCCAGCTCACCTTCCTGGACTAGCGGGAGAGGGGTTCCCTACGAGCAGTACTTC.

This clonotype was seen a few times. The genes are TRBV20-1 and TRBJ1-6; D might be TRBD1 (5 bases). This CDR3 contains 14 residues. With 4 bases removed from V and 3 bases from J, the gap between germline ends came to 10 bases. Germline V gives CDR1 DFQATT, CDR2 SNEGSKA (reference sequence). The CDR3 here is CSATTALYNSPLHF. The DNA for the CDR3 is TGCAGTGCTACGACAGCTCTCTATAATTCACCCCTCCACTTT.

The count of this clonotype is one. V usage is TRBV20-1 and J usage is TRBJ2-1; D remains unclear. V lost 0 bases and J lost 0, with 15 bases in between. CDR3 length: 17 residues. The germline gives CDR1 DFQATT, CDR2 SNEGSKA (reference sequence). The chain's CDR3 is CSARDFREASSYNEQFF. The CDR3 DNA reads TGCAGTGCTAGAGATTTTAGAGAGGCTAGCTCCTACAATGAGCAGTTCTTC.

This clonotype was counted ten times or more. The CDR3 reads CASSPRTSVLPYEQYF. CDR3 in DNA: TGTGCCAGCAGCCCGCGGACTAGCGTATTACCCTACGAGCAGTACTTC. The chain has TRBV7-2 and TRBJ2-7, with 9 bases lining up with TRBD2. This CDR3 has 16 residues. Trimming cost V 5 bases and J 2 bases; bases outside gene matches: 10. CDR1 and CDR2 (germline): SGHTA, FQGNSA.

This clonotype was counted at least ten times. The chain is built from TRBV27 and TRBJ1-1; unclear D gene. The V and J ends lost 8 bases and 5 bases respectively, with 12 bases between them. The CDR3 is 12 amino acids. Germline loops: CDR1 MNHEY, CDR2 SMNVEV (reference sequence). DNA for the CDR3: TGTGCCAGCCGGAATCAGGTGACTGAAGCTTTCTTT. Translating gives CASRNQVTEAFF.

This clonotype was counted many times. This chain uses TRBV6-2 or TRBV6-3 with TRBJ1-2; D is possibly TRBD1 (5 bases). Germline values: CDR1 MNHEY, CDR2 SVGEGT. The CDR3 totals 14 residues. Trimming cost V 0 bases and J 7 bases, with 12 bases left between them. The CDR3 loop reads CASSYSDRSAGYTF. CDR3 bases: TGTGCCAGCAGTTACTCCGACAGATCGGCTGGCTACACCTTC.

As for this clonotype: A much larger clone lies one base from this, so it may be a read error. This rearrangement joins TRBV5-5 to TRBJ1-1; 8 bases are a match to TRBD1. This CDR3 spans 16 amino acids. Germline V gene lookup returns CDR1 SGHKS and CDR2 YYEKEE (reference sequence). The trim removed 3 bases at V and 1 base at J, leaving 8 bases unmatched. Here the CDR3 reads CASSSNQGATNTEAFF. The CDR3 bases are TGTGCCAGCAGCTCCAACCAGGGGGCGACGAACACTGAAGCTTTCTTT.

This clonotype came up a few times. The chain has TRBV15 and TRBJ2-7, with 10 bases identical to TRBD2. V was pared by 3 bases and J by 2 bases, with 4 bases of the junction left unmatched. Germline assignment: CDR1 LNHNV and CDR2 YYDKDF (reference sequence). This CDR3 comprises 15 residues. CDR3: CATSSPSGSPYEQYF. CDR3 sequence (DNA): TGTGCCACCAGCAGCCCTAGCGGGAGCCCCTACGAGCAGTACTTC.

This clonotype was observed many times. The rearrangement links TRBV20-1 to TRBJ2-1; 12 bases align to TRBD1. This CDR3 is built from 15 residues. The V gene end was trimmed by 1 base and the J gene end by 8 bases; junction bases not matched to a gene: 6. The germline CDR1 and CDR2 sequences are DFQATT and SNEGSKA (reference sequence). The CDR3 nucleotides are TGCAGTGCTAGAGTGTTTGGGACAGGGGGCGATGAGCAGTTCTTC. It codes for CSARVFGTGGDEQFF.

In the case of this clonotype: A read error may explain this, as a much larger clone is one base away. The chain couples TRBV2 to TRBJ2-2; no definite D call. This CDR3 spans 16 amino acids. Trimming cost V 1 base and J 1 base, with 10 bases left between them. From germline, CDR1 is SNHLY and CDR2 FYNNEI. The CDR3, as DNA: TGTGCCAGCAGTGAAGTCTGGCTGGGGAACACCGGGGAGCTGTTTTTT. Translation: CASSEVWLGNTGELFF.

J is TRBJ2-2 and V is TRBV10-1; no definite D call. The CDR3 contains 15 residues. The V end lost 10 bases, the J end lost 4 bases, and 19 bases lay between the germline ends. Germline CDR1 and CDR2: WNHNN and SYGVQD (reference sequence). CDR3: CATLLWRAVTGELFF. In nucleotides, the CDR3 is TGCGCCACCCTTTTATGGCGTGCGGTCACCGGGGAGCTGTTTTTT.

This clonotype was observed at least ten times. The DNA for the CDR3 is TGCGCCAGCAGCTCAGGGTTCGCCACCGGGGAGCTGTTTTTT. As protein: CASSSGFATGELFF. J is TRBJ2-2 and V is TRBV5-1; tentatively, D is TRBD1 (5 bases). The ends were cut back, 3 bases at V and 4 bases at J, with 10 bases in the middle. Germline lookup yields CDR1 SGHRS and CDR2 YFSETQ. The CDR3 is 14 amino acids.

This chain uses TRBV20-1 with TRBJ1-5; D might be TRBD1 (5 bases). The CDR3 has 16 amino acids. Trimming cost V 0 bases and J 6 bases, with 18 bases left between them. Germline V CDR1 and CDR2: DFQATT, SNEGSKA (reference sequence). The DNA of the CDR3 is TGCAGTGCTAGAGATAGAAGAGTCGGGGGAAGTCAGCCCCAGCATTTT. This encodes CSARDRRVGGSQPQHF.

As for this clonotype: A read error may account for a junction end that differs from germline. The chain couples TRBV7-2 to TRBJ2-7; 7 nucleotides match TRBD1. The CDR3 has 13 amino acids. CDR1 is SGHTA and CDR2 is FQGNSA in the germline V gene. The DNA for the CDR3 is TGCGCCAGCAGCGTCGGGACAGTCTACGAGCAGTACTTC. Protein product: CASSVGTVYEQYF. Full variable domain (rest looked up from reference TRBV7-2 and TRBJ2-7): GAGVSQSPSNKVTEKGKDVELRCDPISGHTALYWYRQSLGQGLEFLIYFQGNSAPDKSGLPSDRFSAERTGGSVSTLTIQRTQQEDSAVYLCASSVGTVYEQYFGPGTRLTVT.

Many counts were recorded for this clonotype. CDR3 residues: CASSYSRELVYNEQFF. The CDR3 region has the DNA TGTGCCAGCAGTTACTCTCGGGAGTTGGTCTACAATGAGCAGTTCTTC. This chain links TRBV6-5 with TRBJ2-1, with D possibly matching TRBD2 (6 bases). CDR3 length: 16 amino acids. Trimming took off 0 bases at V and 3 bases at J, with 12 bases between the two ends. Germline V lookup: CDR1 MNHEY, CDR2 SVGAGI.

In this sample, this clonotype turned up many times. The rearrangement joins TRBV5-1 to TRBJ1-5; D is unresolved. The CDR3 length is 15 residues. CDR1 is SGHRS, CDR2 YFSETQ, per germline. Between the trimmed V and J ends, which lost 4 bases and 0 bases, there was a span of 11 bases. As DNA, the CDR3 is TGCGCCAGCAGCACCGACGGGCTTAGCAATCAGCCCCAGCATTTT. Translating gives CASSTDGLSNQPQHF.

The table lists this clonotype with a few counts. The rearrangement uses TRBV12-3 or TRBV12-4 and TRBJ1-2, with TRBD1 identical over 8 bases. V lost 10 bases and J lost 0; bases outside the gene matches: 13. The CDR3 extends over 16 amino acids. CDR3 coding DNA: TGTGCCATGTCAGCGGGGACAGGCCTTTCTAACTATGGCTACACCTTC. The encoded protein is CAMSAGTGLSNYGYTF.

Of note for this clonotype: Sequence at one end of the junction differs from germline and may be a read error. J is TRBJ2-7 and V is TRBV5-5; 11 positions agree with TRBD1. In germline, CDR1 is SGHKS, CDR2 YYEKEE (reference sequence). The CDR3 loop spans 15 amino acids. In nucleotides, the CDR3 is TGTACCAGCAGCTTGGTGGGACAGGGGGTAGGCGAGCAGTACTTC. It specifies CTSSLVGQGVGEQYF.

The V call is TRBV5-4, the J call TRBJ2-1; the match to TRBD2 covers 10 bases. V shed 4 bases, J shed 7 bases, and the junction held 5 bases outside the gene matches. Per the germline V gene, CDR1 is SGHNT and CDR2 is YYREEE (reference sequence). There are 14 residues in the CDR3. In nucleotides, the CDR3 is TGTGCCAGCAGCGTATCACTAGCGGGGAATGAGCAGTTCTTC. Translated, it gives CASSVSLAGNEQFF.

As to this clonotype: A read error is possible here, since a much larger clone lies one base away. V is TRBV18 and J is TRBJ2-3, with D possibly called TRBD1 or TRBD2 (5 bases each). Trimming stripped 3 bases from V and 0 bases from J, with 19 bases between. In germline, CDR1 is KGHSH, CDR2 LQKENI. The CDR3 extends over 18 amino acids. CDR3 region: CASSPQQVPGMSTDTQYF. In DNA form, the CDR3 reads TGTGCCAGCTCACCTCAACAGGTGCCCGGGATGAGCACAGATACGCAGTATTTT.

This clonotype occurred a few times. The V call is TRBV4-3, the J call TRBJ2-7; unclear D gene. Trimming cost V 1 base and J 7 bases, with 17 bases left between them. Germline V lookup: CDR1 LGHNA, CDR2 YSLEER. There are 15 residues in the CDR3. The CDR3 here is CASSQVPTGAVEQYF. CDR3 nucleotides: TGCGCCAGCAGCCAAGTCCCCACCGGCGCGGTTGAGCAGTACTTC.